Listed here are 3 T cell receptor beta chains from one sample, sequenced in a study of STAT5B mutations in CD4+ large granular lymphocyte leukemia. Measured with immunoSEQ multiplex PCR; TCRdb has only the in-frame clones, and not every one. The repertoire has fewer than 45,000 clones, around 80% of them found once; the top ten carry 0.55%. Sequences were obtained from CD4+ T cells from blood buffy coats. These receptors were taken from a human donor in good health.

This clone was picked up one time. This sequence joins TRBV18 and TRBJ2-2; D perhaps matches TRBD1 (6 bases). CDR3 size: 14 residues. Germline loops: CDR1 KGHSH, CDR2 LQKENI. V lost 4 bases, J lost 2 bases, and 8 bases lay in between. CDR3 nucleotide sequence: TGTGCCAGCTCACGAGGGGGAAACACCGGGGAGCTGTTTTTT. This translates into CASSRGGNTGELFF.

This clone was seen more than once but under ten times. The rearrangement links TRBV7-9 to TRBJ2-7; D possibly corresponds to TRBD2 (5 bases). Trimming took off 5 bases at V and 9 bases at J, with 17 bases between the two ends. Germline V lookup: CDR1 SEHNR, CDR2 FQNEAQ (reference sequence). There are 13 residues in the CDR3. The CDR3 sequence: CASSNGLGWRQYF. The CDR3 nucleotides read TGTGCCAGCAGCAATGGACTTGGTTGGCGGCAGTACTTC.

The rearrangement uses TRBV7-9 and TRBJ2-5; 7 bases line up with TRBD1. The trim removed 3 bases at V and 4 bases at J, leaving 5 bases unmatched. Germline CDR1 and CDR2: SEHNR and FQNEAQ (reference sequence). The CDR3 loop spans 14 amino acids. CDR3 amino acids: CASSFRTGGETQYF. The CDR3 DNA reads TGTGCCAGCAGCTTTCGGACAGGCGGAGAGACCCAGTACTTC.